One sample yielded the 20 T cell receptor beta chains listed below, sequenced in a study of CD8+ T cells in alopecia areata. As the sequencing template, cDNA was produced by extracting RNA and reverse transcribing it. Data came from immunoSEQ multiplex PCR; TCRdb stores just in-frame clones and leaves some out. Of 190,000 or so clones listed, roughly 64% are singletons. Treatment defined: oral pan-JAK inhibitor, 5-10 mg twice daily. This specimen was CD4+ T cells sorted from blood, taken at week 24, from a patient treated with tofacitinib. These receptors were collected from a human donor with alopecia areata.

This rearrangement joins TRBV4-1 to TRBJ2-1, with 11 bases lining up with TRBD2. This CDR3 comprises 16 residues. The V gene end was trimmed by 0 bases and the J gene end by 7 bases; junction bases not matched to a gene: 5. In germline, CDR1 is MGHRA, CDR2 YSYEKL. This CDR3 is CASSQEGLAGQNEQFF. CDR3 nucleotides: TGCGCCAGCAGCCAAGAAGGACTAGCGGGTCAAAATGAGCAGTTCTTC.

The rearrangement links TRBV11-2 to TRBJ1-1; D call uncertain. V was trimmed by 5 bases and J by 4 bases, leaving 11 bases between them. Germline V gene sequence: CDR1 SGHAT, CDR2 FQNNGV. The CDR3 is made up of 13 amino acids. CDR3 coding DNA: TGTGCCAGCAGCCCCAGTTGGCGCACTGAAGCTTTCTTT. This gives the protein CASSPSWRTEAFF.

The rearrangement uses TRBV7-3 and TRBJ1-2; no definite D call. The CDR3 is made up of 13 amino acids. V lost 2 bases and J lost 0, with 4 bases in between. The germline CDR1 and CDR2 sequences are SGHTA and FQGTGA. For the CDR3, the DNA is TGTGCCAGCAGCTTATTCCCTAACTATGGCTACACCTTC. Its protein product is CASSLFPNYGYTF.

The chain uses TRBV5-4 and TRBJ2-5; maybe TRBD1 (5 bases). The CDR3 has 15 amino acids. Looked up from germline, CDR1 is SGHNT and CDR2 is YYREEE (reference sequence). The V end was cut by 3 bases, the J end by 5 bases, with 17 bases between. The CDR3 coding sequence is TGTGCCAGCAGCTCTGGCCAGGGCGCACAGGAGACCCAGTACTTC. The encoded protein is CASSSGQGAQETQYF.

This clone appeared a few times. The genes are TRBV10-3 and TRBJ1-5; TRBD1 is a possible D gene (5 bases). Germline V gives CDR1 ENHRY, CDR2 SYGVKD. This CDR3 is built from 14 residues. Deletions cut 3 bases from V and 2 bases from J, with 8 bases between. For the CDR3, the DNA is TGTGCCATCAGTGAACTAGGGGGCAATCAGCCCCAGCATTTT. This translates into CAISELGGNQPQHF.

The chain recombines TRBV7-8 with TRBJ2-3; no definite D call. Germline V CDR1 and CDR2: SGHVS, FQNEAQ. This CDR3 spans 13 amino acids. V lost 4 bases and J 8 bases, leaving 13 bases between the germline ends. For the CDR3, the DNA is TGTGCCAGCAGCTCGGGTTTGGGTGGTACGCAGTATTTT. Protein: CASSSGLGGTQYF.

The J gene is TRBJ2-1, the V gene TRBV4-3; D uncertain. V lost 1 base to trimming and J lost 1 base, with 17 bases between them. In germline, CDR1 is LGHNA, CDR2 YSLEER. This CDR3 has 18 amino acids. Here the CDR3 reads CASSQGTRATNSYNEQFF. In DNA, the CDR3 is TGCGCCAGCAGCCAAGGTACCCGAGCCACCAATTCCTACAATGAGCAGTTCTTC.

CDR3 bases: TGTGCCAGCAGCTTAGGTACTAGCGGGGGATTAAATGAGCAGTTCTTC. This encodes CASSLGTSGGLNEQFF. The genes are TRBV7-2 and TRBJ2-1, with TRBD2 identical over 11 bases. Trimming cost V 1 base and J 7 bases; bases outside gene matches: 6. Germline V lookup: CDR1 SGHTA, CDR2 FQGNSA. The CDR3 runs to 16 residues.

This clone was recorded a few times. V usage is TRBV29-1 and J usage is TRBJ1-1; D is unresolved. V lost 0 bases and J lost 0, with 11 bases in between. The CDR3 loop spans 15 amino acids. Germline V lookup: CDR1 SQVTM, CDR2 ANQGSEA. The CDR3 nucleotides are TGCAGCGTTGAAGAAAATCCCGAATTGAACACTGAAGCTTTCTTT. This codes for CSVEENPELNTEAFF.

The chain joins TRBV5-4 to TRBJ2-7; D possibly corresponds to TRBD2 (5 bases). Germline CDR1 and CDR2: SGHNT and YYREEE (reference sequence). Trimming took off 3 bases at V and 4 bases at J, with 17 bases between the two ends. The CDR3 is 15 residues long. This CDR3 is CASSSTSSTGYEQYF. Written as DNA, the CDR3 is TGTGCCAGCAGCTCTACCTCATCTACGGGGTACGAGCAGTACTTC.

The chain employs TRBV5-1 and TRBJ2-7; 9 nucleotides agree with TRBD1. J was trimmed by 3 bases and V by 2 bases; bases with no gene match: 3. CDR1 SGHRS and CDR2 YFSETQ come from the germline V gene. The CDR3 totals 14 residues. CDR3 nucleotides: TGCGCCAGCAGCTTAACAGGGGGCGGCTACGAGCAGTACTTC. Protein product: CASSLTGGGYEQYF.

V is TRBV28 and J is TRBJ1-5; D is unresolved. Trimming stripped 6 bases from V and 3 bases from J, with 15 bases between. The length of the CDR3 is 15 residues. CDR1 MDHEN and CDR2 SYDVKM come from the germline V gene. The CDR3 region is CASSSGSGTNQPQHF. For the CDR3, the DNA is TGTGCCAGCAGCTCCGGTTCGGGCACCAATCAGCCCCAGCATTTT.

J is TRBJ2-1 and V is TRBV2, with TRBD2 as a possible D gene (6 bases). The CDR3 length is 13 residues. Trimming stripped 10 bases from V and 3 bases from J, with 13 bases between. The germline V gene encodes CDR1 SNHLY and CDR2 FYNNEI. CDR3 nucleotides: TGTGCCACCAGAGGACTAAACTACAATGAGCAGTTCTTC. Translated, it gives CATRGLNYNEQFF.

This clone was counted a few times. The genes are TRBV11-2 and TRBJ2-5; perhaps TRBD2 as D (6 bases). This CDR3 has 14 amino acids. The V end lost 0 bases, the J end lost 7 bases, and 12 bases lay between the germline ends. CDR1 and CDR2 from the germline V gene are SGHAT and FQNNGV. The CDR3 DNA sequence: TGTGCCAGCAGCTTAGAATCGGGGGTTGGGACCCAGTACTTC. It encodes CASSLESGVGTQYF.

The chain employs TRBV7-9 and TRBJ1-5; 7 positions agree with TRBD1. V dropped 1 base and J dropped 4; count of bases not matched to a gene: 13. CDR1 is SEHNR and CDR2 is FQNEAQ in the germline V gene (reference sequence). The CDR3 runs to 18 residues. This CDR3 reads CASSLDVGGRAVNQPQHF. The CDR3 DNA reads as TGTGCCAGCAGCTTAGATGTAGGGGGCAGGGCGGTAAATCAGCCCCAGCATTTT. Variable domain in full (rest from reference TRBV7-9 and TRBJ1-5): DTGVSQNPRHKITKRGQNVTFRCDPISEHNRLYWYRQTLGQGPEFLTYFQNEAQLEKSRLLSDRFSAERPKGSFSTLEIQRTEQGDSAMYLCASSLDVGGRAVNQPQHFGDGTRLSIL.

The chain has TRBV5-1 and TRBJ2-7; maybe TRBD1 (6 bases). V lost 0 bases to trimming and J lost 0 bases, with 10 bases between them. The CDR3 length is 15 residues. Per germline, CDR1 SGHRS and CDR2 YFSETQ. The CDR3 reads CASSLGTDLSYEQYF. In nucleotides, the CDR3 is TGCGCCAGCAGCTTGGGGACAGACCTCTCCTACGAGCAGTACTTC.

This chain links TRBV5-1 with TRBJ1-1; tentative D call: TRBD1 (6 bases). This CDR3 comprises 13 residues. V lost 4 bases, J lost 4 bases, and 11 bases lay in between. In germline, CDR1 is SGHRS, CDR2 YFSETQ. As DNA, the CDR3 is TGCGCCAGCAGCCAACAGGGCTTCACTGAAGCTTTCTTT. Translating it yields CASSQQGFTEAFF.

The chain joins TRBV19 to TRBJ1-2; no firm D call. This CDR3 is 13 amino acids long. CDR1 LNHDA and CDR2 SQIVND come from the germline V gene (reference sequence). V lost 8 bases to trimming and J lost 2 bases, with 12 bases between them. CDR3 sequence: CASQKTNNYGYTF. The CDR3 coding sequence is TGTGCCAGTCAGAAGACAAACAACTATGGCTACACCTTC.

CDR3 sequence: CASSLSGGFTDTQYF. The CDR3 bases are TGCGCCAGCAGCCTTAGCGGGGGTTTCACAGATACGCAGTATTTT. This sequence joins TRBV4-3 and TRBJ2-3, with 9 positions matching TRBD2. V lost 4 bases to trimming and J lost 2 bases; unmatched junction nucleotides: 4. Looked up from germline, CDR1 is LGHNA and CDR2 is YSLEER. The CDR3 is made up of 15 amino acids.

This clone appeared a few times. The chain carries TRBV27 and TRBJ2-1; TRBD1 is a possible D gene (8 bases). Trimming left V 5 bases short and J 7 bases short, with 21 bases between. The CDR3 sequence is 16 residues long. The germline V gene encodes CDR1 MNHEY and CDR2 SMNVEV (reference sequence). The CDR3, as DNA: TGTGCCAGCAGTCTGAACAGGGGGGGGTTGGGAAATGAGCAGTTCTTC. This codes for CASSLNRGGLGNEQFF.